These T cell receptor beta chains were read from a single sample in a study of T-cell reconstitution after alpha-beta-depleted transplantation in children. Via MiXCR, TCRdb re-called the PCR reads, giving one row per CDR3 protein. The sample includes 530,000 or so distinct CDR3 sequences, 25% to 30% seen only once; the top ten take about 35%. The sample consisted of PBMCs, taken before TCRalphabeta/CD19-depleted stem cell transplant. The origin of the receptors is a boy less than two years old with Wiskott-Aldrich syndrome, due to receive a stem cell transplant. Both conserved end residues are part of each CDR3. The size entry is marked missing in some rows and otherwise reads once, few, many or a size class.

few	TRBV12-3/TRBV12-4	TRBJ2-1	16	CASSPATSGRAGGLFF
few	TRBV11-2	TRBJ2-1	19	CASSLVDSLAGGSYNEQFF
.	TRBV29-1	TRBJ1-1	13	CSVVGPMDTEAFF
few	TRBV13	TRBJ2-7	16	CASSLRGGTALYEQYF
few	TRBV20-1	TRBJ2-4	12	CSALRGRGIQYF
few	TRBV4-2	TRBJ2-3	14	CASSHDRRGDTQYF
.	TRBV4-2	TRBJ1-5	16	CASSQVGGQENQPQHF
few	TRBV7-9	TRBJ2-7	11	CASSFHGEQYF
few	TRBV5-6	TRBJ2-7	15	CASSWGTSGTYEQYF
.	TRBV20-1	TRBJ1-1	13	CSAKGTGIFGAFF
few	TRBV30	TRBJ2-1	13	CAWRSGTYNEQFF
.	TRBV5-5	TRBJ2-5	13	CASNVQGGETQYF
.	TRBV5-1	TRBJ2-1	16	CASSLLGRLEYNEQFF
.	TRBV29-1	TRBJ2-7	13	CSVATDVAIEQYF
few	TRBV20-1	TRBJ1-4	12	CSASTLNEKLFF
.	TRBV11-2	TRBJ1-1	16	CASSERAQGGRTEAFF
.	TRBV7-2	TRBJ2-1	14	CASSLAAVYNEQFF
.	TRBV20-1	TRBJ1-6	13	CSAPGRENSPLHF
.	TRBV20-1	TRBJ2-1	15	CSALDRGRRYNEQFF
.	TRBV5-1	TRBJ2-7	16	CASRPGQGKGSYEQYF
few	TRBV20-1	TRBJ2-1	14	CSATPSGRDNEQFF
few	TRBV5-6	TRBJ2-1	16	CASSLEAGGAHNEQFF
.	TRBV5-1	TRBJ2-2	20	CASSLASHLGTVWRTGELFF
.	TRBV5-1	TRBJ2-1	12	CASSEENNEQFF
many	TRBV5-1	TRBJ1-5	13	CASSSDGNQPQHF
.	TRBV10-3	TRBJ2-7	20	CAISHYSGTSGMPGAYEQYF